The source of this T cell receptor (beta chain) is a study of shared clonotypes between healthy human individuals. Germline V lookup: CDR1 MDHEN, CDR2 SYDVKM. The V end was cut by 3 bases, the J end by 4 bases, with 15 bases between. This CDR3 has 15 amino acids. Findings of the study overall: Clonotype sharing among donors, it was expected, would be affected by sequencing depth. Non-shared clonotypes showed lower generation probabilities than clonotypes common to all four donors.

A remark on this clone: Its antigen is not known.

TCRdb keeps only in-frame clones here, not all; method: immunoSEQ multiplex PCR. The sample shows 2 million to 2.5 million clones, more than 85% of them seen only once. The sequenced sample was naive CD4+ T cells from PBMCs. Noted subset: CD45RA+ positively selected. The clonotype comes from a man aged 18 to 30 in good health. Some clones in this sample may be carry-over from other donors' samples. The chain employs TRBV28 and TRBJ1-2, with a possible D match to TRBD1 (5 bases). In nucleotides, the CDR3 is TGTGCCAGCAGTTTCCAGGGAAGGGGTAGCTATGGCTACACCTTC. It yields the protein CASSFQGRGSYGYTF.